The subject of this entry is one T cell receptor beta chain. V shed 10 bases and J shed 4 bases, with 13 bases lying between them. Germline V gives CDR1 MDHEN, CDR2 SYDVKM. This CDR3 region has 13 residues. The data were obtained in a study of blood T cell repertoires in COVID-19. Study overall: Whether acute or convalescent, the COVID-19 samples came from the United States, Italy and Spain. From T cells, B-cell-depleted T cells, or PBMCs came the material, which was cDNA or gDNA.

Assay: immunoSEQ multiplex PCR; the TCRdb copy retains only in-frame clones and omits some. Among 70,000 to 95,000 clones listed, around 80% were seen once. This receptor was identified in a man in his 60s with COVID-19, enrolled during active disease. This chain connects TRBV28 to TRBJ2-2, with D tentatively TRBD2 (5 bases). Sequencing was carried out using peripheral blood. In DNA form, the CDR3 reads TGTGCCACTACCGAGGGTGGCACCGGGGAGCTGTTTTTT. It specifies CATTEGGTGELFF.